These T cell receptor beta chains were read from a single sample in a study of identical twins. TCRdb ran MiXCR on the 5' RACE reads and lists one entry per CDR3 protein. The repertoire includes 500,000 to 650,000 distinct CDR3 sequences, about a fifth of them detected once, and approximately 0.52% sits in the top ten. The same specimen was also included in a second study, on yellow fever vaccine responses in identical twins.

Sequenced sample: CD4+ T cells sorted from blood. The origin of the receptors is a woman aged 18-29 years in good health. The conserved cysteine and the conserved F or W are not part of the CDR3 here. Each record gives: V gene, clone size, CDR3 length, J gene, CDR3 protein. Only some rows state a clone size, as once, few, many or a class for expanded clones.

V: TRBV5-1; size: once; length: 14; J: TRBJ2-1; CDR3: ASSLVGGGPYNEQF
V: TRBV25-1; size: few; length: 13; J: TRBJ1-4; CDR3: ASSDPGRSNEKLF
V: TRBV5-1; size: few; length: 12; J: TRBJ1-2; CDR3: ASAVQGAGYGYT
V: TRBV24-1; size: -; length: 11; J: TRBJ2-1; CDR3: ATSDRYRNEQF
V: TRBV11-2; size: -; length: 14; J: TRBJ2-1; CDR3: ASSYPSGTTGNEQF
V: TRBV5-1; size: -; length: 11; J: TRBJ1-1; CDR3: ATRPRGTTEAF
V: TRBV20-1; size: few; length: 9; J: TRBJ2-5; CDR3: SVPKQETQY
V: TRBV7-8; size: many; length: 11; J: TRBJ2-1; CDR3: ASSFQIRTEQF
V: TRBV10-3; size: -; length: 13; J: TRBJ2-5; CDR3: AISARTGSGETQY
V: TRBV10-3; size: -; length: 13; J: TRBJ2-1; CDR3: AISGGQNSYNEQF
V: TRBV11-1; size: -; length: 12; J: TRBJ2-5; CDR3: ASSLKLAGETQY
V: TRBV9; size: -; length: 12; J: TRBJ2-1; CDR3: ASSVGLDYNEQF
V: TRBV9; size: few; length: 12; J: TRBJ2-7; CDR3: ASSPPGGRDEQY
V: TRBV7-8; size: -; length: 11; J: TRBJ2-1; CDR3: ASSLGRDQRGF
V: TRBV12-3/TRBV12-4; size: few; length: 15; J: TRBJ2-5; CDR3: ASSRPATGRGQETQY
V: TRBV11-3; size: few; length: 14; J: TRBJ2-1; CDR3: ASSLDRGGDYNEQF
V: TRBV29-1; size: few; length: 11; J: TRBJ1-4; CDR3: SVARPSQEKLF
V: TRBV5-5; size: -; length: 14; J: TRBJ2-3; CDR3: ASSLAGTGVSWTQY
V: TRBV10-3; size: once; length: 16; J: TRBJ2-2; CDR3: AISASAGQGAVTGELF
V: TRBV28; size: -; length: 14; J: TRBJ2-1; CDR3: ASSSTGTSRDNEQF
V: TRBV3-1; size: -; length: 13; J: TRBJ2-5; CDR3: ASSPHRGLSETQY
V: TRBV12-3/TRBV12-4; size: -; length: 12; J: TRBJ2-1; CDR3: GSSFSTSSNEQF
V: TRBV10-3; size: few; length: 11; J: TRBJ2-1; CDR3: AISENTINEQF
V: TRBV7-8; size: -; length: 14; J: TRBJ2-6; CDR3: ASSFSGNSGANVLT
V: TRBV5-1; size: -; length: 13; J: TRBJ2-1; CDR3: ASSSPDSAGTNQF
V: TRBV6-5; size: once; length: 11; J: TRBJ1-2; CDR3: ASSYDRAYGYT
V: TRBV6-5; size: -; length: 14; J: TRBJ2-1; CDR3: ASSLTGTSIGNEQF
V: TRBV12-3/TRBV12-4; size: few; length: 13; J: TRBJ2-6; CDR3: ASSPAGSGANVLT
V: TRBV27; size: few; length: 12; J: TRBJ2-2; CDR3: ASRTFQNTGELF
V: TRBV20-1; size: -; length: 12; J: TRBJ2-3; CDR3: SASRTGVADTQY
V: TRBV5-1; size: few; length: 12; J: TRBJ1-2; CDR3: ASKQGTPNYGYT
V: TRBV20-1; size: -; length: 12; J: TRBJ1-2; CDR3: SARAAGGSYGYT
V: TRBV12-3/TRBV12-4; size: few; length: 14; J: TRBJ2-3; CDR3: ASSLLSLRDTDTQY